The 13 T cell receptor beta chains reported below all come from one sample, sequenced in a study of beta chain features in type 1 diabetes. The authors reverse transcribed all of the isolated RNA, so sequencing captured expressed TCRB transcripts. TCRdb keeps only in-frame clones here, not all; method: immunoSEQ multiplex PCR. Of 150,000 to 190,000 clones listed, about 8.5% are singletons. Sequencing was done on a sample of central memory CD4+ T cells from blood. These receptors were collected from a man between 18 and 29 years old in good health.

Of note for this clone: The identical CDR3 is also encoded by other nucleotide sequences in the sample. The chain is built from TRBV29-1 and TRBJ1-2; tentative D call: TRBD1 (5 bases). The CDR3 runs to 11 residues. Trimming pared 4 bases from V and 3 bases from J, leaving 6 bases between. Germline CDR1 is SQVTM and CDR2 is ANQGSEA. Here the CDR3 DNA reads TGCAGCGTTGGGGGGGACTATGGCTACACCTTC. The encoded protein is CSVGGDYGYTF. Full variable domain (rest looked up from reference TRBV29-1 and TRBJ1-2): SAVISQKPSRDICQRGTSLTIQCQVDSQVTMMFWYRQQPGQSLTLIATANQGSEATYESGFVIDKFPISRPNLTFSTLTVSNMSPEDSSIYLCSVGGDYGYTFGSGTRLTVV.

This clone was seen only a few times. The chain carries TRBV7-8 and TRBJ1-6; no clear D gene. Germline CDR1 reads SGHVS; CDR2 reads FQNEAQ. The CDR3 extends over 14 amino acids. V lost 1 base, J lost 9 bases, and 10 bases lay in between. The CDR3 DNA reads TGTGCCAGCAGCTTAGACCCAAACGGTTCACCCCTCCACTTT. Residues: CASSLDPNGSPLHF. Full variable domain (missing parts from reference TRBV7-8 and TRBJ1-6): GAGVSQSPRYKVAKRGQDVALRCDPISGHVSLFWYQQALGQGPEFLTYFQNEAQLDKSGLPSDRFFAERPEGSVSTLKIQRTQQEDSAVYLCASSLDPNGSPLHFGNGTRLTVT.

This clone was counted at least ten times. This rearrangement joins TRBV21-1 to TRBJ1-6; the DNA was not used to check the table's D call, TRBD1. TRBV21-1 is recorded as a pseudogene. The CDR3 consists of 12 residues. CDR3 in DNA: TGTGCCAGCAGCAAACTCCACAGACCCCTCCACTTT. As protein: CASSKLHRPLHF.

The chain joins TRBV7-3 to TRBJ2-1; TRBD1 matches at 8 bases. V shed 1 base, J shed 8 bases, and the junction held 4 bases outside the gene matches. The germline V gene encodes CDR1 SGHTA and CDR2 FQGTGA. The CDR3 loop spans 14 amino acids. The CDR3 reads CASSLMQGAHEQFF. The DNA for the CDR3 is TGTGCCAGCAGCTTAATGCAGGGGGCCCATGAGCAGTTCTTC.

The CDR3 DNA sequence: TGTGCCAGCAGCCCCCTCGCCGGGACACCTCTAAACTACAATGAGCAGTTCTTC. Encoded protein: CASSPLAGTPLNYNEQFF. This rearrangement joins TRBV7-6 to TRBJ2-1; possible D gene TRBD1, 6 bases. The CDR3 consists of 18 residues. Between the trimmed V and J ends, which lost 5 bases and 3 bases, there was a span of 23 bases. Germline assignment: CDR1 SGHVS and CDR2 FNYEAQ.

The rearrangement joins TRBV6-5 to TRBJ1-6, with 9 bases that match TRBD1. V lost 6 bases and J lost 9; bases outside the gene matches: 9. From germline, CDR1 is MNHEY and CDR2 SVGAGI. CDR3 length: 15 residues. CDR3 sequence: CASSQGGQGTSPLHF. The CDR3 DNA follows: TGTGCCAGCAGCCAGGGGGGACAGGGAACTTCACCCCTCCACTTT.

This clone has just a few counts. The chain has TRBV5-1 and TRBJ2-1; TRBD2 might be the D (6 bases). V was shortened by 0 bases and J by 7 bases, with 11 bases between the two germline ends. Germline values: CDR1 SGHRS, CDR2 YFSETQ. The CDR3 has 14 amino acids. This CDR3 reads CASSLVAGKNEQFF. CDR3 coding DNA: TGCGCCAGCAGCTTGGTTGCGGGGAAAAATGAGCAGTTCTTC.

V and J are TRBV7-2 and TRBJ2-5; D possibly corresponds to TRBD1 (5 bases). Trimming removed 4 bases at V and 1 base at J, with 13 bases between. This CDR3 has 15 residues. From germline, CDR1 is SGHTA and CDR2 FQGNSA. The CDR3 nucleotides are TGTGCCAGCAGCTCAGGGCCAGGGTTCCAAGAGACCCAGTACTTC. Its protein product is CASSSGPGFQETQYF.

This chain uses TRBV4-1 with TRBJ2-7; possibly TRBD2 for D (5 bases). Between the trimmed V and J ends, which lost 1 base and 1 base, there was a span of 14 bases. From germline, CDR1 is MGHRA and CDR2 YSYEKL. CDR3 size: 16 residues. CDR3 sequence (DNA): TGCGCCAGCAGCCAAGCGATACTAGGCCGTTCCTACGAGCAGTACTTC. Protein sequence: CASSQAILGRSYEQYF.

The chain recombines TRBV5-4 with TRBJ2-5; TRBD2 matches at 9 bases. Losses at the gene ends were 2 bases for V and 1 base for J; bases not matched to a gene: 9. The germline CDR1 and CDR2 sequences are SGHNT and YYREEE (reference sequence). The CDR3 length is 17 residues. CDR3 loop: CASSFKWTSDPQETQYF. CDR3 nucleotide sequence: TGTGCCAGCAGCTTTAAGTGGACTAGCGACCCCCAAGAGACCCAGTACTTC.

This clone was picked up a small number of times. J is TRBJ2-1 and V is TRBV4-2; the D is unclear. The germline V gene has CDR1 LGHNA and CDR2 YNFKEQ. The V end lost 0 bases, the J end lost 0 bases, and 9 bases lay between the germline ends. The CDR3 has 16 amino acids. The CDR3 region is CASSQEGRSSYNEQFF. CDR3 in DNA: TGTGCCAGCAGCCAAGAGGGCAGAAGCTCCTACAATGAGCAGTTCTTC.

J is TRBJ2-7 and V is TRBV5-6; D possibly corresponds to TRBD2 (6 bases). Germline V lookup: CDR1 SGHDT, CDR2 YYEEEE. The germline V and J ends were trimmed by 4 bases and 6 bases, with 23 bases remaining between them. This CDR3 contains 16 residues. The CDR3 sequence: CASSRKAGTAIAEQYF. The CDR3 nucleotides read TGTGCCAGCAGCCGAAAGGCGGGGACGGCTATAGCCGAGCAGTACTTC. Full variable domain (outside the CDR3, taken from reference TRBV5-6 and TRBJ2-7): DAGVTQSPTHLIKTRGQQVTLRCSPKSGHDTVSWYQQALGQGPQFIFQYYEEEERQRGNFPDRFSGHQFPNYSSELNVNALLLGDSALYLCASSRKAGTAIAEQYFGPGTRLTVT.

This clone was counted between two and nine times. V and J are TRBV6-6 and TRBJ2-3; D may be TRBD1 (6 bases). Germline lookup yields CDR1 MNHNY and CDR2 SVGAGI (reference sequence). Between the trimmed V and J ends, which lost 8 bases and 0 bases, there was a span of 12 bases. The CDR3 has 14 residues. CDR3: CASLKGESTDTQYF. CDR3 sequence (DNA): TGTGCCAGCCTAAAGGGGGAGAGCACAGATACGCAGTATTTT.